This T cell receptor (beta chain) was captured by sequencing in a study of T cell responses to AZD1222 COVID-19 vaccine. Here immunoSEQ multiplex PCR was the method, and the copy in TCRdb shows in-frame clones only, minus some. The sample has over 110,000 clones, almost 95% seen once. The V end was cut by 5 bases, the J end by 3 bases, with 10 bases between. The CDR3 sequence is 13 residues long. Germline V lookup: CDR1 SGHTA, CDR2 FQGNSA. The V and J genes are TRBV7-2 and TRBJ1-1, with D unresolved. This material consisted of peripheral blood, taken 28 days after the second AZD1222 dose. This sequence was found in an adult who received the AZD1222 COVID-19 vaccine. CDR3 amino acids: CASSPFPDTEAFF. DNA for the CDR3: TGTGCCAGCAGCCCCTTCCCTGACACTGAAGCTTTCTTT.